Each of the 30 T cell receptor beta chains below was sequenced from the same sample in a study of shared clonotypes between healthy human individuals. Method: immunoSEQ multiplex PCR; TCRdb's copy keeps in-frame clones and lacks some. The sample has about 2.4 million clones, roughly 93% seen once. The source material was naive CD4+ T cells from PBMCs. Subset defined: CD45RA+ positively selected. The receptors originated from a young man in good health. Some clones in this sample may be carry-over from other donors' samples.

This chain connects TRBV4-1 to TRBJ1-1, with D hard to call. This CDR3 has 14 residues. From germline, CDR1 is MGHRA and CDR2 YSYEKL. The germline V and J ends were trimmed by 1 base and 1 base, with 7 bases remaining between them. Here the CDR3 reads CASSQGPGNTEAFF. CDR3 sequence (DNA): TGCGCCAGCAGCCAAGGTCCGGGGAACACTGAAGCTTTCTTT.

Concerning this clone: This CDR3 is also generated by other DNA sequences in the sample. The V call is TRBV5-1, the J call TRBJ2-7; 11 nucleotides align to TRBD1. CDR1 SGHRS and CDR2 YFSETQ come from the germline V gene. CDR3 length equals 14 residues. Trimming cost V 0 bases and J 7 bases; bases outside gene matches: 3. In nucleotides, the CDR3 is TGCGCCAGCAGCTTGGGGACAGGGGGCCGGGAGCAGTACTTC. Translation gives CASSLGTGGREQYF.

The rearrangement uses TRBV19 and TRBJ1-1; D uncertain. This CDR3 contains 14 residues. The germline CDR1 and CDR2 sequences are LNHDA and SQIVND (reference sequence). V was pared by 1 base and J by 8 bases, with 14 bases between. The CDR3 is CASSIGSEVREAFF. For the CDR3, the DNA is TGTGCCAGTAGTATAGGTTCAGAAGTAAGAGAAGCTTTCTTT.

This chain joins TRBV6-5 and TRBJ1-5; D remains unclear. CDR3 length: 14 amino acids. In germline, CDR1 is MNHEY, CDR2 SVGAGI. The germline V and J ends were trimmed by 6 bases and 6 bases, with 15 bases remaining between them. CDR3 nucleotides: TGTGCCAGCAGAACCCTCATGGGGAGTCAGCCCCAGCATTTT. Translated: CASRTLMGSQPQHF.

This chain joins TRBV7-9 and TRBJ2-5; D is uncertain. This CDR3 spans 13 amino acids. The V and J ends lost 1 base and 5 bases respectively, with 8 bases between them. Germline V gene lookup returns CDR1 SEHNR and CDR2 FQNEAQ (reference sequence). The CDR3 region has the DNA TGTGCCAGCAGCTTAGTTAGAACGGAGACCCAGTACTTC. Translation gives CASSLVRTETQYF.

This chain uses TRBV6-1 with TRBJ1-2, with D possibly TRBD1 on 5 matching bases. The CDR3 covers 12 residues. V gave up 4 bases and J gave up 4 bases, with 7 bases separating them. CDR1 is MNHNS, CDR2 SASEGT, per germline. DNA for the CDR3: TGTGCCAGCAGTGGGGGCTCCTATGGCTACACCTTC. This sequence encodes CASSGGSYGYTF.

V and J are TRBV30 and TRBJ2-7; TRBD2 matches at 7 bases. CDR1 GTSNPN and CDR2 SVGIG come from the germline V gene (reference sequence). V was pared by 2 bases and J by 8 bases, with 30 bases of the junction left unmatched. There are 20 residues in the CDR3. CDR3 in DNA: TGTGCCTGGAGTAAACTGTGGGCGGGAGAGCCATCCCTACTGAATACGAAGCAGTACTTC. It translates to CAWSKLWAGEPSLLNTKQYF.

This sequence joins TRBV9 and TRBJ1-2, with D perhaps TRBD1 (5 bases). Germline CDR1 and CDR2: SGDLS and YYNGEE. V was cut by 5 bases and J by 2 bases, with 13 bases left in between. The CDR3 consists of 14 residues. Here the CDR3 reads CASRGPGTNYGYTF. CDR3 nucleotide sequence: TGTGCCAGCAGGGGACCCGGGACGAACTATGGCTACACCTTC. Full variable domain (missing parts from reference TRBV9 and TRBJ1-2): DSGVTQTPKHLITATGQRVTLRCSPRSGDLSVYWYQQSLDQGLQFLIQYYNGEERAKGNILERFSAQQFPDLHSELNLSSLELGDSALYFCASRGPGTNYGYTFGSGTRLTVV.

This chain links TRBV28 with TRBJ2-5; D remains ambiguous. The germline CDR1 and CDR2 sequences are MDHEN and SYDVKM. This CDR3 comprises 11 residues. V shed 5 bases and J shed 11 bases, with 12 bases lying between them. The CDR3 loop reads CASSPRQAQYF. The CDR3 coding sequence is TGTGCCAGCAGTCCCCGGCAGGCGCAGTACTTC.

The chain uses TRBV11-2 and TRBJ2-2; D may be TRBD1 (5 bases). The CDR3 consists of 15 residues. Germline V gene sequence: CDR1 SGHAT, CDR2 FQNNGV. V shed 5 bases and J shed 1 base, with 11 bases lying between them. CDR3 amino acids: CASSHGQGNTGELFF. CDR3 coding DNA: TGTGCCAGCAGCCACGGGCAGGGGAACACCGGGGAGCTGTTTTTT.

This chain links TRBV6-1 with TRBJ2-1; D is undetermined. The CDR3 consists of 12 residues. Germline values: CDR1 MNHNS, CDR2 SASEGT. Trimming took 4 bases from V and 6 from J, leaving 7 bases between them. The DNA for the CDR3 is TGTGCCAGCAGTGGGAAGGGCAATGAGCAGTTCTTC. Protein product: CASSGKGNEQFF.

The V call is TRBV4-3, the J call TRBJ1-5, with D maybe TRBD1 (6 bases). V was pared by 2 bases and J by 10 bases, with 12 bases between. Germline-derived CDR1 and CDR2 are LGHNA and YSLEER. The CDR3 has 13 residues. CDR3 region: CASSQLGGAPQHF. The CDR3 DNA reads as TGCGCCAGCAGCCAACTAGGGGGAGCCCCCCAGCATTTT.

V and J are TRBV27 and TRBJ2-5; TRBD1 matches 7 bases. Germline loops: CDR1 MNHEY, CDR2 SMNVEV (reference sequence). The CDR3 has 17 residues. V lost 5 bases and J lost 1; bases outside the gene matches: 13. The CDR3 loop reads CASSPRRDSDFQETQYF. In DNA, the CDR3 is TGTGCCAGCAGTCCGCGCCGGGACAGCGATTTCCAAGAGACCCAGTACTTC.

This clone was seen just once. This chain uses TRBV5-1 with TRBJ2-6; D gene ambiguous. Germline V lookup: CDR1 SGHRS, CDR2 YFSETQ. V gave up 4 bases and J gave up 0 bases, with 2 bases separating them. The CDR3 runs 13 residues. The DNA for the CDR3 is TGCGCCAGCAGCGGCTCTGGGGCCAACGTCCTGACTTTC. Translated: CASSGSGANVLTF.

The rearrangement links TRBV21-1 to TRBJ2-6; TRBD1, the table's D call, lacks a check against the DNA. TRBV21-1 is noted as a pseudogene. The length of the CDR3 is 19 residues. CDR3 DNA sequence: TGTGCCAGCACCACGATCCGGGACAGGGGGCTTTTCGGGGCCAACGTCCTGACTTTC. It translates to CASTTIRDRGLFGANVLTF.

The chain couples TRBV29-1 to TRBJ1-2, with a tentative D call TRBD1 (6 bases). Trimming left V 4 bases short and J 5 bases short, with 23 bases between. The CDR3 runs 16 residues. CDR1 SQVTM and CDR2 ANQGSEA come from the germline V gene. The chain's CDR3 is CSVGEGGGGRAYGYTF. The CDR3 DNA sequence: TGCAGCGTTGGAGAGGGGGGGGGCGGCAGGGCGTATGGCTACACCTTC.

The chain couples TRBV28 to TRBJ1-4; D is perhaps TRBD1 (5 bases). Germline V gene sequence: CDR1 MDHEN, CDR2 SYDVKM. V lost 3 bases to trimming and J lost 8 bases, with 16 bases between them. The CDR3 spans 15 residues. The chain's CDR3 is CASSFPGFGAEKLFF. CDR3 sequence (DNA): TGTGCCAGCAGTTTCCCAGGGTTTGGGGCCGAAAAACTGTTTTTT.

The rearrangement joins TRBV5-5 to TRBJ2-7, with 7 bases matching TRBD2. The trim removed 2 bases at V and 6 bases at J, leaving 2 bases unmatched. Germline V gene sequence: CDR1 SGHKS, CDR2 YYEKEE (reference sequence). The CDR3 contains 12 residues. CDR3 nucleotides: TGTGCCAGCAGCTTTCCGGGGGGCGAGCAGTACTTC. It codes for CASSFPGGEQYF.

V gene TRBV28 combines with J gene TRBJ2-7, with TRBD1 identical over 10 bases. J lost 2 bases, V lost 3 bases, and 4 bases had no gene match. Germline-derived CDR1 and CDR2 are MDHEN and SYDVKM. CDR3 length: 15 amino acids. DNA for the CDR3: TGTGCCAGCAGTTTGGTGGGACAGGGGACCTACGAGCAGTACTTC. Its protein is CASSLVGQGTYEQYF.

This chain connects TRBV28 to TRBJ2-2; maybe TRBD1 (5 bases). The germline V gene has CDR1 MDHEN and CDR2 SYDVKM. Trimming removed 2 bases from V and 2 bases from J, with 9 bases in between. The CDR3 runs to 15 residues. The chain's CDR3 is CASSLRTPNTGELFF. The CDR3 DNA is TGTGCCAGCAGTTTACGGACACCAAACACCGGGGAGCTGTTTTTT. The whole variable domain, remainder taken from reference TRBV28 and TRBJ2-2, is DVKVTQSSRYLVKRTGEKVFLECVQDMDHENMFWYRQDPGLGLRLIYFSYDVKMKEKGDIPEGYSVSREKKERFSLILESASTNQTSMYLCASSLRTPNTGELFFGEGSRLTVL.

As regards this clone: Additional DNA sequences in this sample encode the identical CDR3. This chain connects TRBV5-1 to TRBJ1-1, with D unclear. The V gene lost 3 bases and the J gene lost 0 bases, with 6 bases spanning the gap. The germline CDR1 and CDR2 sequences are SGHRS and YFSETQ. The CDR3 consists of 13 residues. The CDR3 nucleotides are TGCGCCAGCAGCTCGGATTTGAACACTGAAGCTTTCTTT. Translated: CASSSDLNTEAFF. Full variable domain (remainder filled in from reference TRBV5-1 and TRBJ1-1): KAGVTQTPRYLIKTRGQQVTLSCSPISGHRSVSWYQQTPGQGLQFLFEYFSETQRNKGNFPGRFSGRQFSNSRSEMNVSTLELGDSALYLCASSSDLNTEAFFGQGTRLTVV.

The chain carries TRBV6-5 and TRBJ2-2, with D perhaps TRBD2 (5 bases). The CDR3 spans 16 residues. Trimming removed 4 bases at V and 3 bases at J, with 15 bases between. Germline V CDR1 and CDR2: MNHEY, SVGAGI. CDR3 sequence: CASSCREGPYTGELFF. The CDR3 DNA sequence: TGTGCCAGCAGTTGCAGAGAGGGTCCCTACACCGGGGAGCTGTTTTTT.

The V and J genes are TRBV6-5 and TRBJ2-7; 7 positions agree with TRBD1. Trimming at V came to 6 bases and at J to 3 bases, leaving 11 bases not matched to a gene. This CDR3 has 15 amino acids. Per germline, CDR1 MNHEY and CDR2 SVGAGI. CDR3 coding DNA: TGTGCCAGCAGCCCACAGGGCGACAGGGACTACGAGCAGTACTTC. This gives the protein CASSPQGDRDYEQYF.

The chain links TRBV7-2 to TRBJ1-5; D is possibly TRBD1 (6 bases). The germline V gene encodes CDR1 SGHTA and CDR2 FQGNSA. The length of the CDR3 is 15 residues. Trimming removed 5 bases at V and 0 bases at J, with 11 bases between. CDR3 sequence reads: CASSLDRYSNQPQHF. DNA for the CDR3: TGTGCCAGCAGCCTCGACAGGTATAGCAATCAGCCCCAGCATTTT. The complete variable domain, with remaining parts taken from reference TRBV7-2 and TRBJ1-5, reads GAGVSQSPSNKVTEKGKDVELRCDPISGHTALYWYRQSLGQGLEFLIYFQGNSAPDKSGLPSDRFSAERTGGSVSTLTIQRTQQEDSAVYLCASSLDRYSNQPQHFGDGTRLSIL.

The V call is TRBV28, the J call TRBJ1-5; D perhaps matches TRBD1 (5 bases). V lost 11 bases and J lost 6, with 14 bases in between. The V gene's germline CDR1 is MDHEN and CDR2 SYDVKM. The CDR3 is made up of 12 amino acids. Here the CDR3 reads CAVERGFQPQHF. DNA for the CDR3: TGTGCCGTCGAAAGGGGTTTTCAGCCCCAGCATTTT.

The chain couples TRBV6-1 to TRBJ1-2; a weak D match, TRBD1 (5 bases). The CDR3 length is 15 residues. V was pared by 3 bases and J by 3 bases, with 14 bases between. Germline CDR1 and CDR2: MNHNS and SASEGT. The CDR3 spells CASSDVSGLDYGYTF. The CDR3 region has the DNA TGTGCCAGCAGTGATGTATCGGGGCTGGACTATGGCTACACCTTC.

The CDR3 loop is CASSSLAGSSYNEQFF. For the CDR3, the DNA is TGTGCCAGCAGTTCGTTAGCGGGGAGCTCCTACAATGAGCAGTTCTTC. This chain uses TRBV6-6 with TRBJ2-1; 8 positions match TRBD2. Per germline, CDR1 MNHNY and CDR2 SVGAGI (reference sequence). The CDR3 runs 16 residues. J lost 0 bases, V lost 4 bases, and 5 bases had no gene match.

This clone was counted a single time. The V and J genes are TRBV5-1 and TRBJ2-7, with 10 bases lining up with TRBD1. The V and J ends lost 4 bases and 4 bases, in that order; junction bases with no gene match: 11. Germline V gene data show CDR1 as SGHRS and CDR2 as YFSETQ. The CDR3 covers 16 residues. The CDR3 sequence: CASSPTGTGANYEQYF. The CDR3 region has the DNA TGCGCCAGCAGCCCAACCGGGACAGGGGCGAATTACGAGCAGTACTTC.

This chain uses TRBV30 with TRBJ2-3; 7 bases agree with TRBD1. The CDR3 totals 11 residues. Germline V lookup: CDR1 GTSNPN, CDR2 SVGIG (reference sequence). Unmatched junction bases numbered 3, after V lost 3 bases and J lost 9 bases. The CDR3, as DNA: TGTGCCTGGAGCCCGACAGGGACGCAGTATTTT. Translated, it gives CAWSPTGTQYF.

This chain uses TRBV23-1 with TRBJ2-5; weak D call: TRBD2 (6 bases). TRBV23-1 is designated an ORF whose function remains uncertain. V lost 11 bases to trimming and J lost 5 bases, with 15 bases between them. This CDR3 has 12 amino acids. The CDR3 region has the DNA TGCGCCCCTGAGGAGGGGCGGGAGACCCAGTACTTC. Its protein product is CAPEEGRETQYF.